This T cell receptor (beta chain) came from a study of T cells after yellow fever vaccination. Germline V gene sequence: CDR1 SGHAT, CDR2 FQNNGV. The ends were cut back, 2 bases at V and 3 bases at J, with 13 bases in the middle. The CDR3 totals 15 residues. On this clonotype: Its antigen is still unknown.

Study-level points and caveats: Most primary-vaccination clones reappeared after the booster (less than 98% CD4, 88% CD8). Peak timing came faster in the weaker secondary response, day 5 versus 15.

UMIs were added to TCR cDNA along with a universal primer site when it was made by 5'RACE template switching. TCRdb fed the 5' RACE reads into MiXCR, producing one record per CDR3 protein. This sample has fewer than 450,000 distinct CDR3 sequences, with roughly 4.3% found just once. The receptor was derived from a young man who received the YFV17D yellow fever vaccine. The V and J genes are TRBV11-2 and TRBJ1-1, with D perhaps TRBD1 (5 bases). Sequencing was performed on PBMCs, taken 5 days after the yellow fever booster vaccination. This CDR3 is CASSLRGVWDTEAFF. In DNA, the CDR3 is TGTGCCAGCAGCTTACGGGGGGTATGGGACACTGAAGCTTTCTTT.